Listed below are T cell receptor beta chains from one sample, sequenced in a study of blood T cell repertoires in COVID-19. Measured with immunoSEQ multiplex PCR; TCRdb has only the in-frame clones, and not every one. The data contain approximately 150,000 clones, 82% of them seen just once; the ten biggest clones take up about 8%. The specimen sequenced was peripheral blood. These receptors all stem from a woman in her sixties or seventies with acute or convalescent COVID-19. Both conserved end residues are trimmed from each CDR3. The order of the fields is V gene, J gene, clone size, CDR3 protein. The size of a clone is reported for some rows only, either as once, few or many, or as a class for expanded clones.

V: TRBV30; J: TRBJ1-2; size: .; CDR3: AWSRQGSYT
V: TRBV18; J: TRBJ1-1; size: .; CDR3: ASSPFVQGDTEAF
V: TRBV18; J: TRBJ2-7; size: .; CDR3: ASSIILSEQY
V: TRBV10-3; J: TRBJ2-7; size: few; CDR3: AISGDSYEQY
V: TRBV11-3; J: TRBJ2-3; size: once; CDR3: ASSLGTSGGTDTQY
V: TRBV5-4; J: TRBJ1-2; size: .; CDR3: ASSQPDRADGYT
V: TRBV2; J: TRBJ1-4; size: .; CDR3: ASSGTGDNEKLF
V: TRBV5-1; J: TRBJ1-4; size: .; CDR3: ASSPGTGREKLF
V: TRBV7-2; J: TRBJ2-6; size: .; CDR3: ASSLVSGNGANVLT
V: TRBV6-1; J: TRBJ2-5; size: .; CDR3: ASSERDRVKETQY
V: TRBV12-1; J: TRBJ1-1; size: few; CDR3: ASSLSVGQGTNTEAF
V: TRBV9; J: TRBJ2-3; size: .; CDR3: ASSVGSSGSSDTQY